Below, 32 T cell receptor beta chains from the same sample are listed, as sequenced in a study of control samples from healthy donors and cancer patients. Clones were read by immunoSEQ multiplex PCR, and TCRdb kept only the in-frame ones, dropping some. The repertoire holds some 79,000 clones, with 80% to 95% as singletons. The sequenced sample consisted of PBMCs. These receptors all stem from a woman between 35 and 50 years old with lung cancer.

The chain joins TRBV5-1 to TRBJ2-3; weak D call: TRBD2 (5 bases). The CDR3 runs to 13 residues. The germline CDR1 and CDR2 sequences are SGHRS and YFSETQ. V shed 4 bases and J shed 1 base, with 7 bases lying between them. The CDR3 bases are TGCGCCAGCAGCCTTAGCGGCACAGATACGCAGTATTTT. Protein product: CASSLSGTDTQYF.

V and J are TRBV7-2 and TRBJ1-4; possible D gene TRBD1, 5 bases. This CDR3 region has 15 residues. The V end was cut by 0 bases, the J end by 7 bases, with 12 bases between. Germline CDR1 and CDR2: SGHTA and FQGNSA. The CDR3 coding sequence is TGTGCCAGCAGCTTAGCATCAGGGCCCGGTGAAAAACTGTTTTTT. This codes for CASSLASGPGEKLFF.

CDR3 in amino acids: CASSPQGLSSGGYTF. In nucleotides, the CDR3 is TGTGCCAGCTCACCACAAGGACTCAGCTCGGGCGGCTACACCTTC. J is TRBJ1-2 and V is TRBV18; D is uncertain. The CDR3 has 15 amino acids. Germline V gene lookup returns CDR1 KGHSH and CDR2 LQKENI. The V end was cut by 1 base, the J end by 8 bases, with 17 bases between.

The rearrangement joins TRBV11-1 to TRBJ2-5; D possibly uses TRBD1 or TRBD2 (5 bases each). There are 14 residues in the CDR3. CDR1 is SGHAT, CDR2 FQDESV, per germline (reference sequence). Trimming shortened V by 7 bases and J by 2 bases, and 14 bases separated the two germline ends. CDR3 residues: CASTLGTQQETQYF. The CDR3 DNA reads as TGTGCCAGCACCTTGGGGACGCAGCAAGAGACCCAGTACTTC.

In nucleotides, the CDR3 is TGTGCCAGCAGTCACACAGGGGCCAAAGAGACCCAGTACTTC. Encoded protein: CASSHTGAKETQYF. The chain is built from TRBV27 and TRBJ2-5; 7 bases fit TRBD1. The germline V gene encodes CDR1 MNHEY and CDR2 SMNVEV (reference sequence). Unmatched junction bases numbered 6, after V lost 5 bases and J lost 3 bases. There are 14 residues in the CDR3.

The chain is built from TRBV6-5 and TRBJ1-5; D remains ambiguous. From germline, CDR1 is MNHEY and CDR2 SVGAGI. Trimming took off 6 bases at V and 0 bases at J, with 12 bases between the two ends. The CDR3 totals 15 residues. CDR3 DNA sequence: TGTGCCAGCAGGTCCTTCAGGCATAGCAATCAGCCCCAGCATTTT. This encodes CASRSFRHSNQPQHF.

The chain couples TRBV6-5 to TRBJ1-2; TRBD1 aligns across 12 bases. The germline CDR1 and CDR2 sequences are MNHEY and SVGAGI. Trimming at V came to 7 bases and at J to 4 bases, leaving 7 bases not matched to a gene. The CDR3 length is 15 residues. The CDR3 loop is CASTTGQGAGYGYTF. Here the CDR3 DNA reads TGTGCCAGCACCACGGGACAGGGGGCGGGCTATGGCTACACCTTC.

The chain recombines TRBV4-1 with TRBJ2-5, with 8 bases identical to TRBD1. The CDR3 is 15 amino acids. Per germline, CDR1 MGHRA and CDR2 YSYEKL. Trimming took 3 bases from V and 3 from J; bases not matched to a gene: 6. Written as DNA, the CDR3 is TGCGCCAGCAGCCACGCAGGGACAGGAGAAGAGACCCAGTACTTC. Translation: CASSHAGTGEETQYF.

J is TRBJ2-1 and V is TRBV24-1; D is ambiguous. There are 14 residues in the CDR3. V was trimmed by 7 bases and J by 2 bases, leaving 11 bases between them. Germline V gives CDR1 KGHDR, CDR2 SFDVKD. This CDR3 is CATRAGGPYNEQFF. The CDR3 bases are TGTGCCACCAGAGCAGGTGGGCCCTACAATGAGCAGTTCTTC.

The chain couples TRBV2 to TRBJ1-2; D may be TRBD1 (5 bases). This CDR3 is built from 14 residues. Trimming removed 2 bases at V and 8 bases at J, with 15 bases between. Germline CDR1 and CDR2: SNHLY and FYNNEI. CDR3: CASSELGQGRGYTF. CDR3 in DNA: TGTGCCAGCAGTGAATTGGGGCAGGGAAGAGGCTACACCTTC.

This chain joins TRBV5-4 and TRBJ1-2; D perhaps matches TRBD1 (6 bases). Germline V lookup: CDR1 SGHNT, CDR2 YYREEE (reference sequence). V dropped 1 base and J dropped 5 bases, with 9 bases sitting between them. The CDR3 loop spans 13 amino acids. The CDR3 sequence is CASSLYREYGYTF. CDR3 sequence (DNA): TGTGCCAGCAGCTTGTACAGGGAGTATGGCTACACCTTC.

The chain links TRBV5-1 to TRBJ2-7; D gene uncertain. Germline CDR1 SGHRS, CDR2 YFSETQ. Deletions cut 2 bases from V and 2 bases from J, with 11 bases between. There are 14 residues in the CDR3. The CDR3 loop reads CASSLKDGPYEQYF. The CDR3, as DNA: TGCGCCAGCAGCTTAAAGGACGGCCCCTACGAGCAGTACTTC.

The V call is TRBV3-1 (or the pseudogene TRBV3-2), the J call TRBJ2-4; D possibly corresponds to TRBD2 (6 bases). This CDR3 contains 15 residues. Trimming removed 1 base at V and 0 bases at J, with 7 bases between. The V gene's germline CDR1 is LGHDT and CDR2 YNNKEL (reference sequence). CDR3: CASSQAGEAKNIQYF. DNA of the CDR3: TGTGCCAGCAGCCAAGCGGGGGAAGCCAAAAACATTCAGTACTTC.

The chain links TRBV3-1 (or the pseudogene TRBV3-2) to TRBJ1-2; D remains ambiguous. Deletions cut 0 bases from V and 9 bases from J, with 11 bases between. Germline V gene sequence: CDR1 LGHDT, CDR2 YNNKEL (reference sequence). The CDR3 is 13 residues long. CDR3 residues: CASSQDQMDSYTF. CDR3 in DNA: TGTGCCAGCAGCCAAGATCAGATGGATAGCTACACCTTC.

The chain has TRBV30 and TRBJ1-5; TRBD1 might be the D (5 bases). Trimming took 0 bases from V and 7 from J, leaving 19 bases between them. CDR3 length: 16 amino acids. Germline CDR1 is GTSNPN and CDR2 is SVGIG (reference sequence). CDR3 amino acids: CAWSVPMRGFGQPQHF. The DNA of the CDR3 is TGTGCCTGGAGTGTACCCATGAGGGGTTTCGGGCAGCCCCAGCATTTT.

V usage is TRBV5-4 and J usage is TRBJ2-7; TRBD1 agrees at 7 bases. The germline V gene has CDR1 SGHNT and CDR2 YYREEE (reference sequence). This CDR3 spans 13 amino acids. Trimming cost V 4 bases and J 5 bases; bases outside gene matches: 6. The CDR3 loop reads CASSDRQGNEQYF. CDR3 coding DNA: TGTGCCAGCAGCGATAGACAGGGTAACGAGCAGTACTTC.

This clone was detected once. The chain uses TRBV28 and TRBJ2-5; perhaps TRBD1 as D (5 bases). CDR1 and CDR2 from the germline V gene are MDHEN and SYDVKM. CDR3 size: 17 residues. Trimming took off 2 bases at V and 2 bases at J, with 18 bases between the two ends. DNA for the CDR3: TGTGCCAGCAGTTTAATGGTTGACAGAGTCGAACAAGAGACCCAGTACTTC. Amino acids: CASSLMVDRVEQETQYF.

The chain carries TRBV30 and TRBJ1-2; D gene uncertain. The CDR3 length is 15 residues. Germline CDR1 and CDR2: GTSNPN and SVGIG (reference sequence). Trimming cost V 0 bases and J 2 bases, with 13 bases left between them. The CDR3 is CAWSVNANENYGYTF. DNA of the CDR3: TGTGCCTGGAGTGTAAACGCAAACGAAAACTATGGCTACACCTTC.

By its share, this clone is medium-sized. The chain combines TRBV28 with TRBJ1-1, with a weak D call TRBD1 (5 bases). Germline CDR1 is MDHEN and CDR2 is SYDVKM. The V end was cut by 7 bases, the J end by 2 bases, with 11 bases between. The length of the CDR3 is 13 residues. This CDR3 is CASNGALNTEAFF. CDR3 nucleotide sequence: TGTGCCAGCAACGGGGCCCTTAACACTGAAGCTTTCTTT. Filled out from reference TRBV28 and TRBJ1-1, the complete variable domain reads DVKVTQSSRYLVKRTGEKVFLECVQDMDHENMFWYRQDPGLGLRLIYFSYDVKMKEKGDIPEGYSVSREKKERFSLILESASTNQTSMYLCASNGALNTEAFFGQGTRLTVV.

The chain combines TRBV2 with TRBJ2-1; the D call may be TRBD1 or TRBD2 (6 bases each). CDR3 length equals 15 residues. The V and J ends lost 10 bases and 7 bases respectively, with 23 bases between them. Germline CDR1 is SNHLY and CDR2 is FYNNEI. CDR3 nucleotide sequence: TGTGCCATCCTCGCGACAGGACTACTAGGAAATGAGCAGTTCTTC. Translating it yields CAILATGLLGNEQFF.

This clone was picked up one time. CDR3 DNA sequence: TGTGCCACCACCCACAGGGCTAACTATGGCTACACCTTC. It yields the protein CATTHRANYGYTF. This chain uses TRBV24-1 with TRBJ1-2; D perhaps matches TRBD1 (6 bases). The V end was cut by 8 bases, the J end by 0 bases, with 9 bases between. CDR1 and CDR2 from the germline V gene are KGHDR and SFDVKD. CDR3 size: 13 residues.

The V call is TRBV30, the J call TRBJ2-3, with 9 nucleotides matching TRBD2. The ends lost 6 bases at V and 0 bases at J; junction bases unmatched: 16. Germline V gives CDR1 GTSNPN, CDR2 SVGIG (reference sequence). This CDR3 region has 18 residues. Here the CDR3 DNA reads TGTGCCTGCACTATTCCCCCTCGCGGGGGGGCTAGCACAGATACGCAGTATTTT. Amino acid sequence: CACTIPPRGGASTDTQYF.

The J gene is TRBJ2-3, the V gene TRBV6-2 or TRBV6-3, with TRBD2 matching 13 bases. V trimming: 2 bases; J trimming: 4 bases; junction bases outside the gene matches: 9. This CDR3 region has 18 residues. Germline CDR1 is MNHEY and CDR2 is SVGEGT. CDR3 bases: TGTGCCAGCAGTTACGTTTTCGGGACTAGCGGGGAGGCAGATACGCAGTATTTT. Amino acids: CASSYVFGTSGEADTQYF.

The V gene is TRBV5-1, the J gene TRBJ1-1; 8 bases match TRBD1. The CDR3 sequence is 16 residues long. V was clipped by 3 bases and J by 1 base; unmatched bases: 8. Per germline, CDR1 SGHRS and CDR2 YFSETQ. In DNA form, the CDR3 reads TGCGCCAGCAGCTCGGATGGACAGGGCGGGAACACTGAAGCTTTCTTT. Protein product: CASSSDGQGGNTEAFF.

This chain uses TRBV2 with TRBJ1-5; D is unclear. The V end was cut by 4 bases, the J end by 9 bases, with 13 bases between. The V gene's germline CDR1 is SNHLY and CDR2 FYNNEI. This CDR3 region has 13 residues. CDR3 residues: CASSGRPNGPQHF. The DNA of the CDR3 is TGTGCCAGCAGTGGTCGGCCGAATGGGCCCCAGCATTTT. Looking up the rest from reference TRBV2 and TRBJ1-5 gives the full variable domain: EPEVTQTPSHQVTQMGQEVILRCVPISNHLYFYWYRQILGQKVEFLVSFYNNEISEKSEIFDDQFSVERPDGSNFTLKIRSTKLEDSAMYFCASSGRPNGPQHFGDGTRLSIL.

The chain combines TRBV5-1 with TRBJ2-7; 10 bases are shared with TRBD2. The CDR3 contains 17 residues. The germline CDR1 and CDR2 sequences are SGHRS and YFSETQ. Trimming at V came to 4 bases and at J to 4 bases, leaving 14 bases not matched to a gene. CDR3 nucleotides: TGCGCCAGCAGCGGCCTCTGGAGCGGGGGGGCCGTTTACGAGCAGTACTTC. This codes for CASSGLWSGGAVYEQYF.

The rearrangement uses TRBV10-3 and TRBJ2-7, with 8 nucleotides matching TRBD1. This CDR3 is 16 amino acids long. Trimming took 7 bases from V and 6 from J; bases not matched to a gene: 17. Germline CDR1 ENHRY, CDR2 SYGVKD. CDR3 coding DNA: TGTGCCATCACGGACCGAGGGGACAGGTTGGGATCCGAGCAGTACTTC. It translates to CAITDRGDRLGSEQYF.

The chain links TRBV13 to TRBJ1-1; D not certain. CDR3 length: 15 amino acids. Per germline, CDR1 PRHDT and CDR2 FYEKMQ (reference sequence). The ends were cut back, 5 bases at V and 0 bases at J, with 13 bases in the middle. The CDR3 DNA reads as TGTGCCAGCAGCCCAACTGAGACCGTGAACACTGAAGCTTTCTTT. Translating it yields CASSPTETVNTEAFF.

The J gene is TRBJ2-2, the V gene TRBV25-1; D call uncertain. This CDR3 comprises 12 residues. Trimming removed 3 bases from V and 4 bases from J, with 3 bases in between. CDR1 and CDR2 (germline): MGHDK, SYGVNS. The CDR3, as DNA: TGTGCCAGCAGTGAGCCCACCGGGGAGCTGTTTTTT. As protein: CASSEPTGELFF. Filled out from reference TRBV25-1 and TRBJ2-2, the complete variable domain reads EADIYQTPRYLVIGTGKKITLECSQTMGHDKMYWYQQDPGMELHLIHYSYGVNSTEKGDLSSESTVSRIRTEHFPLTLESARPSHTSQYLCASSEPTGELFFGEGSRLTVL.

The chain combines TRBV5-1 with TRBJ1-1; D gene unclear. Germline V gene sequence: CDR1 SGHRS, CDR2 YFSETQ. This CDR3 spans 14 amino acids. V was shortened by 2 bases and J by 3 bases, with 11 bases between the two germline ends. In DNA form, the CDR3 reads TGCGCCAGCAGCTTATTACCGGGCGACACTGAAGCTTTCTTT. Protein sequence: CASSLLPGDTEAFF.

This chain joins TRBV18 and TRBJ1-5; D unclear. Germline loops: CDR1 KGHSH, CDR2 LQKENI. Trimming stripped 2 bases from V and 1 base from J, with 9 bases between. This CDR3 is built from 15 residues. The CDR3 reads CASSPGRTSNQPQHF. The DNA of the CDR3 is TGTGCCAGCTCACCAGGCAGAACGAGCAATCAGCCCCAGCATTTT.

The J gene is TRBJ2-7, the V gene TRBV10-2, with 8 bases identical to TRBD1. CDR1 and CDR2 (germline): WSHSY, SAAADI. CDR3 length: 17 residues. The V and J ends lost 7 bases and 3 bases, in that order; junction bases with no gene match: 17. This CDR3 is CASTLETGASIYYEQYF. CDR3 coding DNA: TGCGCCAGCACTCTGGAGACAGGGGCAAGTATCTACTACGAGCAGTACTTC.